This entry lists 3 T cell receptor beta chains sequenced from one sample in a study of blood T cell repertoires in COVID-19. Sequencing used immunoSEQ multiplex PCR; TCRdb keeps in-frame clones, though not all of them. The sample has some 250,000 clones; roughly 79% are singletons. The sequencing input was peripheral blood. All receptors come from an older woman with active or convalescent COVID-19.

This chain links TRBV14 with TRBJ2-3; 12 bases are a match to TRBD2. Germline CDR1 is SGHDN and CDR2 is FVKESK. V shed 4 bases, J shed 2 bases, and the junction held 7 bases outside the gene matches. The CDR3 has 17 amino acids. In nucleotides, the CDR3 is TGTGCCAGCAGCCGGCTGACTAGCGGGGGAGTCACAGATACGCAGTATTTT. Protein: CASSRLTSGGVTDTQYF.

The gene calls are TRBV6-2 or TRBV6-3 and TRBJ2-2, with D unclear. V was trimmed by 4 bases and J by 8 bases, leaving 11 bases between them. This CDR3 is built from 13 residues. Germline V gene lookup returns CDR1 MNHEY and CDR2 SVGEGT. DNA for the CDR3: TGTGCCAGCAGTTCCACACAGAAGGGGGAGCTGTTTTTT. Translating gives CASSSTQKGELFF.

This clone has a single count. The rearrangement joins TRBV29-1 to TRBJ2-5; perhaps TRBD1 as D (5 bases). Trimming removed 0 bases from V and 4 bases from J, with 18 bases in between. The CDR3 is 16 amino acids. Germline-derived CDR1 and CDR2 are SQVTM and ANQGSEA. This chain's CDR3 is CSVEDRLGQGGETQYF. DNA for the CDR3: TGCAGCGTTGAAGATCGGTTGGGGCAGGGTGGAGAGACCCAGTACTTC.